The rows below give T cell receptor beta chains drawn from one sample of a study of shared clonotypes between healthy human individuals. Generated by immunoSEQ multiplex PCR, the TCRdb table keeps only in-frame clones and is missing some. The data show 2,100,000 or so clones, approximately 94% seen once. Material for sequencing was naive CD4+ T cells sorted from blood. The receptors here all came from a man younger than 30 in good health. Each CDR3 is given with its conserved first and last residue. A D gene is named only where the DNA matches it firmly. Part of the rows lack a size; the others show once, few, many or a class for expanded clones.

CDR3nt: TGTGCCAGCAGCCCCGGGACAGGGGATAACTATGGCTACACCTTC
CDR3aa: CASSPGTGDNYGYTF
v_gene: TRBV5-4
abundance: .
d_gene: TRBD1
j_gene: TRBJ1-2
len: 15

CDR3nt: TGTGCCAGCAGTTTAAGGGATAATTCACCCCTCCACTTT
CDR3aa: CASSLRDNSPLHF
v_gene: TRBV27
abundance: once
d_gene: .
j_gene: TRBJ1-6
len: 13

CDR3nt: TGTGCCAGCAGAGGGGGGACTAGCACAGATACGCAGTATTTT
CDR3aa: CASRGGTSTDTQYF
v_gene: TRBV6-5
abundance: .
d_gene: .
j_gene: TRBJ2-3
len: 14

CDR3nt: TGTGCCAGCAGCACGCCGGACAGCTACTCATCCCAGGGGCAGTTCTTC
CDR3aa: CASSTPDSYSSQGQFF
v_gene: TRBV9
abundance: .
d_gene: .
j_gene: TRBJ2-1
len: 16

CDR3nt: TGTGCCAGCAGCCAGGGGGGCTACGAGCTCCGCGGGGAGCTGTTTTTT
CDR3aa: CASSQGGYELRGELFF
v_gene: TRBV7-2
abundance: .
d_gene: .
j_gene: TRBJ2-2
len: 16

CDR3nt: TGCGCCAGCAGCCCGGGACAGCCCAATCAGCCCCAGCATTTT
CDR3aa: CASSPGQPNQPQHF
v_gene: TRBV4-1
abundance: .
d_gene: TRBD1
j_gene: TRBJ1-5
len: 14

CDR3nt: TGTGCCAGCACTAGGGAGGCAGCGAGCTCCTACAATGAGCAGTTCTTC
CDR3aa: CASTREAASSYNEQFF
v_gene: TRBV7-2
abundance: .
d_gene: .
j_gene: TRBJ2-1
len: 16

CDR3nt: TGTGCCTGGAGTGCCCCGGGACAGGGGGCCTACGAGCAGTACTTC
CDR3aa: CAWSAPGQGAYEQYF
v_gene: TRBV30
abundance: .
d_gene: TRBD1
j_gene: TRBJ2-7
len: 15

CDR3nt: TGTGCCAGCAGCAAAGACTCGACAGGCCGAAATAATTCACCCCTCCACTTT
CDR3aa: CASSKDSTGRNNSPLHF
v_gene: TRBV21-1
abundance: .
d_gene: .
j_gene: TRBJ1-6
len: 17

CDR3nt: TGTGCCTGGAGCCTAAAGAACACCGGGGAGCTGTTTTTT
CDR3aa: CAWSLKNTGELFF
v_gene: TRBV30
abundance: once
d_gene: .
j_gene: TRBJ2-2
len: 13

CDR3nt: TGTGCCAGCAGTAGCAGCCAGGGTCAGCCCCAGCATTTT
CDR3aa: CASSSSQGQPQHF
v_gene: TRBV2
abundance: .
d_gene: .
j_gene: TRBJ1-5
len: 13

CDR3nt: TGCGCCAGCAGTGGGGGGAAGGCCGGGGAGCTGTTTTTT
CDR3aa: CASSGGKAGELFF
v_gene: TRBV10-1
abundance: .
d_gene: .
j_gene: TRBJ2-2
len: 13

CDR3nt: TGTGCCAGCAGCTTCCTTACCCCGAATCAGCCCCAGCATTTT
CDR3aa: CASSFLTPNQPQHF
v_gene: TRBV7-2
abundance: .
d_gene: .
j_gene: TRBJ1-5
len: 14

CDR3nt: TGCGCCAGCAGGATCGCCCCCAGGGGTGATGGGGGCTACACCTTC
CDR3aa: CASRIAPRGDGGYTF
v_gene: TRBV5-1
abundance: .
d_gene: .
j_gene: TRBJ1-2
len: 15

CDR3nt: TGCGCCAGCAGCCAGAGTCGAGATACGCAGTATTTT
CDR3aa: CASSQSRDTQYF
v_gene: TRBV4-1
abundance: .
d_gene: .
j_gene: TRBJ2-3
len: 12

CDR3nt: TGTGCCAGCAGCGCCGAGGGGTTTAACTATGGCTACACCTTC
CDR3aa: CASSAEGFNYGYTF
v_gene: TRBV5-4
abundance: .
d_gene: .
j_gene: TRBJ1-2
len: 14

CDR3nt: TGTGCCAGCAGTGAGTTTAGCGGGGGCCCGCGTCCCGGGGAGCTGTTTTTT
CDR3aa: CASSEFSGGPRPGELFF
v_gene: TRBV6-1
abundance: .
d_gene: TRBD2
j_gene: TRBJ2-2
len: 17

CDR3nt: TGTGCCTCCCGGGGCCAGGGGAGAGTCGGGGGCTACACCTTC
CDR3aa: CASRGQGRVGGYTF
v_gene: TRBV2
abundance: .
d_gene: .
j_gene: TRBJ1-2
len: 14

CDR3nt: TGTGCCAGCAGCTCGGGGACTCTTCATAATTCACCCCTCCACTTT
CDR3aa: CASSSGTLHNSPLHF
v_gene: TRBV11-2
abundance: .
d_gene: .
j_gene: TRBJ1-6
len: 15

CDR3nt: TGTGCCAGCAGCCCCACCCGGACAGGGCTCCACGAGCAGTACTTC
CDR3aa: CASSPTRTGLHEQYF
v_gene: TRBV28
abundance: once
d_gene: TRBD1
j_gene: TRBJ2-7
len: 15

CDR3nt: TGTGCCAGCAGCCAGGCCCTGAACACCGGGGAGCTGTTTTTT
CDR3aa: CASSQALNTGELFF
v_gene: TRBV9
abundance: .
d_gene: .
j_gene: TRBJ2-2
len: 14

CDR3nt: TGTGCCAGCTCGCCGAGCGGGATCTCCTACAATGAGCAGTTCTTC
CDR3aa: CASSPSGISYNEQFF
v_gene: TRBV18
abundance: .
d_gene: TRBD2
j_gene: TRBJ2-1
len: 15

CDR3nt: TGTGCCAGCAGTGGCGCAACTAATGAAAAACTGTTTTTT
CDR3aa: CASSGATNEKLFF
v_gene: TRBV6-1
abundance: .
d_gene: .
j_gene: TRBJ1-4
len: 13

CDR3nt: TGTGCCAGCAGTATTAATAGCAATCAGCCCCAGCATTTT
CDR3aa: CASSINSNQPQHF
v_gene: TRBV28
abundance: once
d_gene: .
j_gene: TRBJ1-5
len: 13

CDR3nt: TGTGCCAGCAGTTACTCGTCGCTAGCGGGGCGAAATGAGCAGTTCTTC
CDR3aa: CASSYSSLAGRNEQFF
v_gene: TRBV6-5
abundance: .
d_gene: TRBD2
j_gene: TRBJ2-1
len: 16

CDR3nt: TGCAGCGTTACCACAACCCTGAACACTGAAGCTTTCTTT
CDR3aa: CSVTTTLNTEAFF
v_gene: TRBV29-1
abundance: .
d_gene: .
j_gene: TRBJ1-1
len: 13

CDR3nt: TGTGCCAGCAGCAAAACACCGGACTTCTCCTACGAGCAGTACTTC
CDR3aa: CASSKTPDFSYEQYF
v_gene: TRBV6-5
abundance: .
d_gene: .
j_gene: TRBJ2-7
len: 15

CDR3nt: TGTGCCAGCAGCCTAGGTTTGCGGGGTCTAGATACGCAGTATTTT
CDR3aa: CASSLGLRGLDTQYF
v_gene: TRBV11-2
abundance: .
d_gene: .
j_gene: TRBJ2-3
len: 15

CDR3nt: TGCGCCAGCAGCTCCGGGGGGCGCGGGACCTCTAGCACAGATACGCAGTATTTT
CDR3aa: CASSSGGRGTSSTDTQYF
v_gene: TRBV5-1
abundance: .
d_gene: .
j_gene: TRBJ2-3
len: 18

CDR3nt: TGCGCCAGCAGCCAAGACAATAGAGTTAGCTATGGCTACACCTTC
CDR3aa: CASSQDNRVSYGYTF
v_gene: TRBV4-1
abundance: .
d_gene: .
j_gene: TRBJ1-2
len: 15

CDR3nt: TGTGCCAGCAGCCTACCTCAGGGGTCTAATGAAAAACTGTTTTTT
CDR3aa: CASSLPQGSNEKLFF
v_gene: TRBV7-2
abundance: .
d_gene: .
j_gene: TRBJ1-4
len: 15

CDR3nt: TGTGCCTGGAGTGGACAACGGACAGGGGGCTACGAGCAGTACTTC
CDR3aa: CAWSGQRTGGYEQYF
v_gene: TRBV30
abundance: .
d_gene: TRBD1
j_gene: TRBJ2-7
len: 15

CDR3nt: TGCGCCAGCAGCTTTATGGGACAAGCGTACAATGAGCAGTTCTTC
CDR3aa: CASSFMGQAYNEQFF
v_gene: TRBV5-1
abundance: once
d_gene: .
j_gene: TRBJ2-1
len: 15

CDR3nt: TGTGCCAGCAGCTCTCGGACTAGCGGGAGCTACGAGCAGTACTTC
CDR3aa: CASSSRTSGSYEQYF
v_gene: TRBV13
abundance: .
d_gene: TRBD2
j_gene: TRBJ2-7
len: 15

CDR3nt: TGTGCCATCAGTGAGCGGGACAGTTATAATTCACCCCTCCACTTT
CDR3aa: CAISERDSYNSPLHF
v_gene: TRBV10-3
abundance: .
d_gene: TRBD1
j_gene: TRBJ1-6
len: 15

CDR3nt: TGTGCCAGAGGACGGTTAAGCAATCAGCCCCAGCATTTT
CDR3aa: CARGRLSNQPQHF
v_gene: TRBV2
abundance: .
d_gene: .
j_gene: TRBJ1-5
len: 13

CDR3nt: TGTGCCAGCAGTGATGGGCTTGGAGGGAGTAGCAATCAGCCCCAGCATTTT
CDR3aa: CASSDGLGGSSNQPQHF
v_gene: TRBV27
abundance: .
d_gene: .
j_gene: TRBJ1-5
len: 17

CDR3nt: TGTGCCAGCAGAGAATCGTGGGGGGGAGGCTACACCTTC
CDR3aa: CASRESWGGGYTF
v_gene: TRBV2
abundance: .
d_gene: .
j_gene: TRBJ1-2
len: 13

CDR3nt: TGTGCCAGCAGTTACTTCGGGACAGGAGGCCACGAGCAGTACTTC
CDR3aa: CASSYFGTGGHEQYF
v_gene: TRBV6-5
abundance: .
d_gene: TRBD1
j_gene: TRBJ2-7
len: 15

CDR3nt: TGTGCCAGCAGCTCCAAGACAGGGAGAAACACCGGGGAGCTGTTTTTT
CDR3aa: CASSSKTGRNTGELFF
v_gene: TRBV5-4
abundance: .
d_gene: TRBD1
j_gene: TRBJ2-2
len: 16

CDR3nt: TGTGCCAGCAGTGACTCGACAGGGGTTAATTCACCCCTCCACTTT
CDR3aa: CASSDSTGVNSPLHF
v_gene: TRBV6-4
abundance: .
d_gene: TRBD1
j_gene: TRBJ1-6
len: 15

CDR3nt: TGCGCCAGCAGCTTCCAGGGGGCGCAGAAGAACACTGAAGCTTTCTTT
CDR3aa: CASSFQGAQKNTEAFF
v_gene: TRBV5-1
abundance: .
d_gene: TRBD1
j_gene: TRBJ1-1
len: 16

CDR3nt: TGTGCCAGCAGCTTGAGGGCAGTCACGAACACCGGGGAGCTGTTTTTT
CDR3aa: CASSLRAVTNTGELFF
v_gene: TRBV11-2
abundance: .
d_gene: .
j_gene: TRBJ2-2
len: 16

CDR3nt: TGCGCCAGCAGCCAAGATATCACTAGCGGGAGGACCCAGTACTTC
CDR3aa: CASSQDITSGRTQYF
v_gene: TRBV4-3
abundance: .
d_gene: TRBD2
j_gene: TRBJ2-5
len: 15

CDR3nt: TGTGCCAGCAGCCTGGGACAGGGAATGGGCAATCAGCCCCAGCATTTT
CDR3aa: CASSLGQGMGNQPQHF
v_gene: TRBV5-6
abundance: .
d_gene: TRBD1
j_gene: TRBJ1-5
len: 16

CDR3nt: TGTGCCTGGAGTGTACCCAATGAGCAGTTCTTC
CDR3aa: CAWSVPNEQFF
v_gene: TRBV30
abundance: few
d_gene: .
j_gene: TRBJ2-1
len: 11

CDR3nt: TGCGCCAGCAGAGCGCGACTCAATCAGCCCCAGCATTTT
CDR3aa: CASRARLNQPQHF
v_gene: TRBV23-1
abundance: .
d_gene: .
j_gene: TRBJ1-5
len: 13

CDR3nt: TGTGCCAGCACCTTAGCGGGGGGGCAAGAGACCCAGTACTTC
CDR3aa: CASTLAGGQETQYF
v_gene: TRBV6-1
abundance: .
d_gene: TRBD2
j_gene: TRBJ2-5
len: 14

CDR3nt: TGTGCCAGCAGCCGAAGGGCCGAGATTAACTATGGCTACACCTTC
CDR3aa: CASSRRAEINYGYTF
v_gene: TRBV28
abundance: .
d_gene: .
j_gene: TRBJ1-2
len: 15

CDR3nt: TGTGCCAGCAGCTTGTGGAGGACAGGACAAGAGACCCAGTACTTC
CDR3aa: CASSLWRTGQETQYF
v_gene: TRBV5-6
abundance: .
d_gene: TRBD1
j_gene: TRBJ2-5
len: 15